The 18 T cell receptor beta chains below were found in one sample sequenced in a study of a mutant IDH1 vaccine in newly diagnosed glioma. Assay: immunoSEQ multiplex PCR; the TCRdb copy retains only in-frame clones and omits some. The sample includes roughly 32,000 clones, almost 80% of them seen just once. Time point here: week 35, safety follow-up. Vaccinated patients received 300 ug of mutant IDH1 20-mer peptide per dose, with topical imiquimod. These TCRs' antigens remain unknown. The material sequenced was PBMCs, taken from a glioma patient whose treatment included an IDH1 peptide vaccine. These receptors all stem from a woman aged 25 to 39 with glioma. Some clones in this sample may be carry-over from other donors' samples.

The gene calls are TRBV7-6 and TRBJ1-3; D ambiguous. The CDR3 extends over 17 amino acids. Germline CDR1 and CDR2: SGHVS and FNYEAQ. V lost 2 bases to trimming and J lost 1 base, with 15 bases between them. As DNA, the CDR3 is TGTGCCAGCAGCTTAAGCTCGAGGGAGGCGTCTGGAAACACCATATATTTT. This encodes CASSLSSREASGNTIYF.

V and J are TRBV7-6 and TRBJ2-5; 7 bases are a match to TRBD2. The CDR3 loop spans 16 amino acids. V dropped 1 base and J dropped 4; count of bases not matched to a gene: 9. Per germline, CDR1 SGHVS and CDR2 FNYEAQ. CDR3 coding DNA: TGTGCCAGCAGCTTAGTTGGTGGGAGGGCCGTAGAGACCCAGTACTTC. Residues: CASSLVGGRAVETQYF.

The rearrangement joins TRBV6-4 to TRBJ2-3; D may be TRBD2 (7 bases). This CDR3 has 14 residues. The V gene's germline CDR1 is MRHNA and CDR2 SNTAGT. V lost 5 bases to trimming and J lost 4 bases, with 13 bases between them. This CDR3 is CASSTQGGSDTQYF. CDR3 in DNA: TGTGCCAGCAGTACACAGGGAGGGTCAGATACGCAGTATTTT.

This chain uses TRBV4-1 with TRBJ2-7; 9 bases fit TRBD1. V shed 2 bases, J shed 2 bases, and the junction held 4 bases outside the gene matches. Germline V gives CDR1 MGHRA, CDR2 YSYEKL. CDR3 length: 15 amino acids. CDR3 sequence (DNA): TGCGCCAGCAGCCAAACCCGGGACAGGGCCTACGAGCAGTACTTC. Protein sequence: CASSQTRDRAYEQYF.

This clone was picked up a small number of times. The rearrangement links TRBV9 to TRBJ1-5; D is uncertain. V lost 0 bases and J 0 bases, leaving 4 bases between the germline ends. Germline CDR1 reads SGDLS; CDR2 reads YYNGEE. There are 14 residues in the CDR3. The CDR3 loop reads CASSVDSSNQPQHF. In DNA form, the CDR3 reads TGTGCCAGCAGCGTAGACAGTAGCAATCAGCCCCAGCATTTT.

This rearrangement joins TRBV6-6 to TRBJ2-5; D gene ambiguous. The V gene lost 0 bases and the J gene lost 4 bases, with 6 bases spanning the gap. Germline V gene lookup returns CDR1 MNHNY and CDR2 SVGAGI (reference sequence). The CDR3 consists of 13 residues. This CDR3 is CASSYSRRETQYF. Here the CDR3 DNA reads TGTGCCAGCAGTTACTCCCGAAGAGAGACCCAGTACTTC.

The V gene is TRBV6-5, the J gene TRBJ2-5, with TRBD2 matching 9 bases. Looked up from germline, CDR1 is MNHEY and CDR2 is SVGAGI. The CDR3 is made up of 16 amino acids. V lost 4 bases, J lost 2 bases, and 8 bases stayed unmatched. CDR3 DNA: TGTGCCAGCAGTTGGGCTAGCGGGACTCCTCAAGAGACCCAGTACTTC. Amino acid sequence: CASSWASGTPQETQYF.

The chain is built from TRBV5-6 and TRBJ1-1; D gene unclear. CDR1 is SGHDT, CDR2 YYEEEE, per germline. The CDR3 sequence is 16 residues long. The V gene lost 2 bases and the J gene lost 3 bases, with 17 bases spanning the gap. CDR3 DNA: TGTGCCAGCAGCTTAGAAGGCCCTCTCGTGGACACTGAAGCTTTCTTT. Its translation: CASSLEGPLVDTEAFF.

This clone occurred a few times. V usage is TRBV11-3 and J usage is TRBJ1-1, with TRBD1 identical over 11 bases. CDR1 is SGHNT and CDR2 is YENEEA in the germline V gene. The CDR3 has 15 residues. V lost 1 base and J lost 4; bases outside the gene matches: 2. CDR3 nucleotide sequence: TGTGCCAGCAGCTTAGGGGGGACAGGGGGCACTGAAGCTTTCTTT. The encoded protein is CASSLGGTGGTEAFF. Full variable domain (outside the CDR3, taken from reference TRBV11-3 and TRBJ1-1): EAGVVQSPRYKIIEKKQPVAFWCNPISGHNTLYWYLQNLGQGPELLIRYENEEAVDDSQLPKDRFSAERLKGVDSTLKIQPAELGDSAVYLCASSLGGTGGTEAFFGQGTRLTVV.

The V call is TRBV2, the J call TRBJ2-3; TRBD2 is a possible D gene (6 bases). The CDR3 spans 12 residues. CDR1 and CDR2 (germline): SNHLY, FYNNEI. Trimming left V 8 bases short and J 11 bases short, with 17 bases between. The CDR3 coding sequence is TGTGCCAGCCATGAGGAGGGTCAAGAGCAGTATTTT. Its protein is CASHEEGQEQYF.

This chain connects TRBV27 to TRBJ2-7; 8 positions agree with TRBD1. The length of the CDR3 is 15 residues. V shed 5 bases and J 1 base; nucleotides not matched to a gene: 7. Germline values: CDR1 MNHEY, CDR2 SMNVEV (reference sequence). The CDR3 DNA follows: TGTGCCAGCAGTCTTAAGACAGGGGAGTCCTACGAGCAGTACTTC. As protein: CASSLKTGESYEQYF.

The chain couples TRBV7-9 to TRBJ2-7; a weak D match, TRBD2 (5 bases). V lost 3 bases and J lost 2, with 14 bases in between. The germline gives CDR1 SEHNR, CDR2 FQNEAQ (reference sequence). The CDR3 totals 15 residues. The CDR3 protein is CASSFPGSPTYEQYF. As DNA, the CDR3 is TGTGCCAGCAGCTTCCCGGGGAGCCCCACCTACGAGCAGTACTTC.

The chain uses TRBV4-2 and TRBJ2-1; maybe TRBD1 (6 bases). V shed 4 bases and J shed 8 bases, with 21 bases lying between them. Germline values: CDR1 LGHNA, CDR2 YNFKEQ. The CDR3 sequence is 16 residues long. This chain's CDR3 is CASSRLQGIAADEQFF. For the CDR3, the DNA is TGTGCCAGCAGCCGTTTACAGGGTATCGCGGCTGATGAGCAGTTCTTC.

Only a few counts were recorded for this clone. This chain links TRBV6-6 with TRBJ1-2; D may be TRBD1 (5 bases). V lost 2 bases to trimming and J lost 6 bases, with 10 bases between them. This CDR3 spans 13 amino acids. Germline assignment: CDR1 MNHNY and CDR2 SVGAGI (reference sequence). The CDR3 DNA follows: TGTGCCAGCAGTTACGGGTTAGGGGATGGCTACACCTTC. Residues: CASSYGLGDGYTF.

This chain connects TRBV6-1 to TRBJ2-3; D call uncertain. This CDR3 contains 14 residues. Germline V gene lookup returns CDR1 MNHNS and CDR2 SASEGT. Trimming shortened V by 2 bases and J by 6 bases, and 12 bases separated the two germline ends. For the CDR3, the DNA is TGTGCCAGCAGTGAAAGAGCAGTTCGGGATACGCAGTATTTT. It yields the protein CASSERAVRDTQYF.

V is TRBV2 and J is TRBJ2-1, with a weak D call TRBD2 (5 bases). The CDR3 runs 15 residues. Trimming took off 5 bases at V and 6 bases at J, with 17 bases between the two ends. CDR1 and CDR2 (germline): SNHLY, FYNNEI. The CDR3 coding sequence is TGTGCCAGCAGTTTTTGGACTCCGGGTGGCAATGAGCAGTTCTTC. As protein: CASSFWTPGGNEQFF.

This clone was seen once. The chain employs TRBV5-3 and TRBJ2-7; tentatively, D is TRBD1 or TRBD2 (6 bases each). TRBV5-3 is sorted into the ORF group, with uncertain function. CDR3 size: 12 residues. V lost 4 bases and J lost 2, with 7 bases in between. The chain's CDR3 is CARSRGPYEQYF. Written as DNA, the CDR3 is TGTGCCAGAAGCCGGGGGCCCTACGAGCAGTACTTC.

The chain recombines TRBV6-5 with TRBJ2-6, with D unclear. V lost 7 bases and J lost 0, with 7 bases in between. This CDR3 is built from 14 residues. Germline CDR1 reads MNHEY; CDR2 reads SVGAGI. CDR3 loop: CASTRVSGANVLTF. CDR3 bases: TGTGCCAGCACCCGAGTCTCTGGGGCCAACGTCCTGACTTTC.